This TCR beta chain was sequenced during a study of blood T cell repertoires in COVID-19. As for the study in general: The United States, Italy and Spain provided the acute and convalescent COVID-19 samples.

Authors' methods: Estimated nucleated cell counts came from reference gene primer amplification. Assay used: immunoSEQ multiplex PCR; TCRdb lists only in-frame clones, some missing. The D gene and trimming were derived from the DNA, and the V and J assignments and clone size from that table. The sample gives around 92,000 clones, approximately 89% of which show up once; roughly 4.9% is in the top ten. J was trimmed by 1 base and V by 4 bases; bases with no gene match: 4. The V gene's germline CDR1 is LNHDA and CDR2 SQIVND (reference sequence). This CDR3 contains 17 residues. The sequence was obtained from a woman older than 75 with active COVID-19. This rearrangement joins TRBV19 to TRBJ2-6, with 10 positions matching TRBD1. Sequencing was done on a sample of peripheral blood. DNA of the CDR3: TGTGCCAGTAGTAAAGGACAGGGGGTTTCTGGGGCCAACGTCCTGACTTTC. It codes for CASSKGQGVSGANVLTF.